The text below deals with one T cell receptor beta chain. This specimen belongs to a study of blood T cell repertoires in COVID-19. As for the study in general: Sites in the United States, Italy and Spain provided acute and convalescent COVID-19 samples.

Authors' data handling: The assay estimated nucleated cells by amplifying reference gene primers. Generated by immunoSEQ multiplex PCR, the TCRdb table keeps only in-frame clones and is missing some. V and J calls and clone size follow that table, whereas D and trimming were derived from the DNA. The sample shows fewer than 200,000 clones, 80% of them seen only once. Sequencing used peripheral blood. This sequence originates from a man aged 70-80 years with active or convalescent COVID-19.

The CDR3 DNA reads TGTGCCAGCAGCTTTGGACAGCTTAGCAATCAGCCCCAGCATTTT. Translated, it gives CASSFGQLSNQPQHF. The genes are TRBV5-8 and TRBJ1-5; weak D call: TRBD1 (6 bases). This CDR3 comprises 15 residues. Trimming shortened V by 2 bases and J by 0 bases, and 9 bases separated the two germline ends. Germline V gene sequence: CDR1 SGHTS, CDR2 YDEGEE.